Below, 15 T cell receptor beta chains from the same sample are listed, as sequenced in a study of prognosis after radiotherapy for stage I lung cancer. With two-round multiplex PCR, TCR beta CDR3 sequences were amplified from genomic DNA. Primers targeting each individual TRBV and TRBJ gene were applied in first-round PCR. TCRdb reanalysed the multiplex PCR reads using MiXCR and keeps one entry per CDR3 protein. Among 30,000 to 35,000 distinct CDR3 sequences listed, 25% to 40% were seen once. The sample in question was PBMCs, obtained before or after stereotactic body radiation therapy (not recorded which). These receptor sequences come from a donor over 45 with non-small cell lung cancer.

Ten or more counts support this clonotype. The chain combines TRBV7-6 with TRBJ2-7; D not certain. Germline-derived CDR1 and CDR2 are SGHVS and FNYEAQ. Trimming took off 3 bases at V and 1 base at J, with 13 bases between the two ends. The CDR3 sequence is 15 residues long. Written as DNA, the CDR3 is TGTGCCAGCAGCTTCGGCCCCAGGCCTTCCTACGAGCAGTACTTC. Translating it yields CASSFGPRPSYEQYF.

This clonotype was counted ten times or more. V is TRBV14 and J is TRBJ2-6; TRBD2 aligns across 10 bases. Germline-derived CDR1 and CDR2 are SGHDN and FVKESK. Unmatched junction bases numbered 10, after V lost 5 bases and J lost 0 bases. The CDR3 is 19 amino acids. CDR3 coding DNA: TGTGCCAGCAGCTCCCACCTACTAGCGGGATACTCTGGGGCCAACGTCCTGACTTTC. The encoded protein is CASSSHLLAGYSGANVLTF. Full variable domain (remainder filled in from reference TRBV14 and TRBJ2-6): EAGVTQFPSHSVIEKGQTVTLRCDPISGHDNLYWYRRVMGKEIKFLLHFVKESKQDESGMPNNRFLAERTGGTYSTLKVQPAELEDSGVYFCASSSHLLAGYSGANVLTFGAGSRLTVL.

The sample holds many counts of this clonotype. The chain uses TRBV19 and TRBJ2-2, with 8 bases matching TRBD2. This CDR3 spans 19 amino acids. Looked up from germline, CDR1 is LNHDA and CDR2 is SQIVND (reference sequence). Unmatched junction bases numbered 13, after V lost 0 bases and J lost 4 bases. CDR3 sequence (DNA): TGTGCCAGTAGTATAGAAGGATATAGCGGGACATACCCCACCGGGGAGCTGTTTTTT. It yields the protein CASSIEGYSGTYPTGELFF.

This clonotype rates as medium-sized. The chain recombines TRBV27 with TRBJ2-2; no clear D gene. The CDR3 is 11 amino acids. V was pared by 8 bases and J by 7 bases, with 8 bases between. Germline V gives CDR1 MNHEY, CDR2 SMNVEV (reference sequence). The CDR3: CASGHSGELFF. The CDR3 DNA is TGTGCCAGCGGCCATAGCGGGGAGCTGTTTTTT.

In its sample, this clonotype was seen many times. The chain is built from TRBV5-5 and TRBJ1-2; no reliable D call. V lost 1 base and J 2 bases, leaving 12 bases between the germline ends. CDR1 and CDR2 from the germline V gene are SGHKS and YYEKEE (reference sequence). This CDR3 region has 15 residues. The CDR3 DNA is TGTGCCAGCAGCTTGACACGGCGATACAACTATGGCTACACCTTC. It codes for CASSLTRRYNYGYTF. Combining the CDR3 with reference TRBV5-5 and TRBJ1-2 gives the whole variable domain DAGVTQSPTHLIKTRGQQVTLRCSPISGHKSVSWYQQVLGQGPQFIFQYYEKEERGRGNFPDRFSARQFPNYSSELNVNALLLGDSALYLCASSLTRRYNYGYTFGSGTRLTVV.

This clonotype was seen many times. V usage is TRBV6-1 and J usage is TRBJ2-3; 9 nucleotides line up with TRBD1. The germline CDR1 and CDR2 sequences are MNHNS and SASEGT. The CDR3 extends over 15 amino acids. Trimming at V came to 6 bases and at J to 6 bases, leaving 10 bases not matched to a gene. The CDR3 sequence: CASSQWGQGSDTQYF. CDR3 nucleotides: TGTGCCAGCAGCCAGTGGGGACAGGGTTCGGATACGCAGTATTTT.

In this sample, this clonotype is medium-sized. The CDR3 is CASSAEGTSIYF. CDR3 DNA sequence: TGTGCCAGCAGCGCGGAGGGAACTTCCATATATTTT. The chain carries TRBV11-3 and TRBJ1-3; no reliable D call. The V end was cut by 5 bases, the J end by 11 bases, with 13 bases between. Germline values: CDR1 SGHNT, CDR2 YENEEA. The CDR3 totals 12 residues. Full variable domain (missing parts from reference TRBV11-3 and TRBJ1-3): EAGVVQSPRYKIIEKKQPVAFWCNPISGHNTLYWYLQNLGQGPELLIRYENEEAVDDSQLPKDRFSAERLKGVDSTLKIQPAELGDSAVYLCASSAEGTSIYFGEGSWLTVV.

Of note for this clonotype: This likely came from a read error, as a far larger clone is one base away. The V and J genes are TRBV27 and TRBJ2-6; D is unclear. Germline loops: CDR1 MNHEY, CDR2 SMNVEV (reference sequence). With 5 bases removed from V and 8 bases from J, the gap between germline ends came to 13 bases. The CDR3 is 14 amino acids. Written as DNA, the CDR3 is TGTGCCAGCAGTCCCCAGGTGATGTCCAACGTCCTGACTTTC. This codes for CASSPQVMSNVLTF.

J is TRBJ2-7 and V is TRBV5-4; tentatively, D is TRBD1 or TRBD2 (6 bases each). This CDR3 spans 15 amino acids. Germline V gives CDR1 SGHNT, CDR2 YYREEE (reference sequence). The V and J ends lost 5 bases and 3 bases respectively, with 18 bases between them. The CDR3 DNA sequence: TGTGCCAGCAGTTGGGCGGGACAAGGATTCTACGAGCAGTACTTC. Translated: CASSWAGQGFYEQYF. Together with reference TRBV5-4 and TRBJ2-7, the CDR3 gives the full variable domain: ETGVTQSPTHLIKTRGQQVTLRCSSQSGHNTVSWYQQALGQGPQFIFQYYREEENGRGNFPPRFSGLQFPNYSSELNVNALELDDSALYLCASSWAGQGFYEQYFGPGTRLTVT.

Concerning this clonotype: It may be a read error: a sequence one base away is much more abundant. This chain uses TRBV3-1 with TRBJ2-1; TRBD2 matches at 10 bases. The V segment lost 4 bases and the J segment 9 bases; nucleotides outside the gene matches: 9. The CDR3 is made up of 15 amino acids. Germline-derived CDR1 and CDR2 are LGHDT and YNNKEL (reference sequence). The CDR3 region has the DNA TGTGCCAGCAGCCTCGTAGAGCGGGAGGGGGCTGAGCAGTTCTTC. It specifies CASSLVEREGAEQFF.

This clonotype occurred a few times. A read error may explain this, as a much larger clone is one base away. Without the conserved terminal phenylalanine or tryptophan, this CDR3 likely stems from a read error. The rearrangement uses TRBV9 and TRBJ1-6, with D uncertain. Germline values: CDR1 SGDLS, CDR2 YYNGEE. This CDR3 has 15 residues. V was trimmed by 0 bases and J by 1 base, leaving 5 bases between them. The CDR3 sequence is CASSVEDSYNSPLHS. Written as DNA, the CDR3 is TGTGCCAGCAGCGTAGAAGATTCCTATAATTCACCCCTCCACTCT.

This clonotype was detected ten times or more. V gene TRBV19 combines with J gene TRBJ1-1; 7 bases align to TRBD1. Trimming at V came to 3 bases and at J to 1 base, leaving 5 bases not matched to a gene. Germline V CDR1 and CDR2: LNHDA, SQIVND (reference sequence). CDR3 length equals 15 residues. CDR3 nucleotides: TGTGCCAGTAGTATGACAGGGATCTCGAACACTGAAGCTTTCTTT. It encodes CASSMTGISNTEAFF.

This clonotype was detected many times. The gene calls are TRBV11-2 and TRBJ2-5, with 10 bases aligning to TRBD2. V was pared by 5 bases and J by 1 base, with 7 bases of the junction left unmatched. The CDR3 has 16 amino acids. The V gene's germline CDR1 is SGHAT and CDR2 FQNNGV. This CDR3 reads CASSPGSSGSQETQYF. CDR3 DNA sequence: TGTGCCAGCAGCCCCGGTTCTAGCGGGAGCCAAGAGACCCAGTACTTC.

This clonotype was seen many times. The CDR3 is CASSPPEGERTDTQYF. In nucleotides, the CDR3 is TGTGCCAGCAGCCCACCCGAGGGGGAGAGGACAGATACGCAGTATTTT. This sequence joins TRBV9 and TRBJ2-3, with TRBD1 as a possible D gene (6 bases). V was clipped by 4 bases and J by 3 bases, with 18 bases between them. Germline values: CDR1 SGDLS, CDR2 YYNGEE. The CDR3 has 16 residues.

About this clonotype: A much more abundant neighbour one base away suggests this may be a read error. The chain carries TRBV20-1 and TRBJ2-1; TRBD2 matches at 12 bases. In germline, CDR1 is DFQATT, CDR2 SNEGSKA (reference sequence). This CDR3 spans 13 amino acids. The CDR3 reads CSSSGRAYNEQFF. The DNA for the CDR3 is TGCAGTTCTAGCGGGAGGGCCTACAATGAGCAGTTCTTC.